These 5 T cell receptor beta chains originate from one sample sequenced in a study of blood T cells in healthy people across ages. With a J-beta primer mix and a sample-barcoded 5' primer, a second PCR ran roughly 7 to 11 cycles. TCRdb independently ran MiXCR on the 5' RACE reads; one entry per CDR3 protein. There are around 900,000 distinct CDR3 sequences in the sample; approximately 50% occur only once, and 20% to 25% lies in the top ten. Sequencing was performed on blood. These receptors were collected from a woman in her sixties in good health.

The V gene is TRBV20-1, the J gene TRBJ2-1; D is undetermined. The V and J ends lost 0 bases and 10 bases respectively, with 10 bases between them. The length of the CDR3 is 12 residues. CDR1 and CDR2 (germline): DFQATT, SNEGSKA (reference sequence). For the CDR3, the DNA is TGCAGTGCTAGAGAAGCACATCTAGAGCAGTTCTTC. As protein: CSAREAHLEQFF.

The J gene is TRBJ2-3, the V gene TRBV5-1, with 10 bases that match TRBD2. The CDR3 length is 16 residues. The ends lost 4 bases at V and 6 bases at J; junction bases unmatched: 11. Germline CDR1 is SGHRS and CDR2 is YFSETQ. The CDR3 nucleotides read TGCGCCAGCAGCCCCAGCGGGAGGGCGTCCTACGATACGCAGTATTTT. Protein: CASSPSGRASYDTQYF.

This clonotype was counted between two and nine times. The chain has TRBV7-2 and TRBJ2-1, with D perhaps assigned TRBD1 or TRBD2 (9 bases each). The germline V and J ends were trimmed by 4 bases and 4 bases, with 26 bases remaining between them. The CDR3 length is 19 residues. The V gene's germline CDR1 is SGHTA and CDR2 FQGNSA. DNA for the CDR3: TGTGCCAGCAGCTCGGGGGACAGGGTGGCTAGCGGGAAATACAATGAGCAGTTCTTC. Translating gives CASSSGDRVASGKYNEQFF.

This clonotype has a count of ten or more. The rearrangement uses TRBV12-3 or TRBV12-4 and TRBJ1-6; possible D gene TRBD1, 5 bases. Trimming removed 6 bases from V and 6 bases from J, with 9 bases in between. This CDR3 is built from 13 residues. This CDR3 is CASSRDGNSPLHF. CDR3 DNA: TGTGCCAGCAGCCGGGACGGTAATTCACCCCTCCACTTT.

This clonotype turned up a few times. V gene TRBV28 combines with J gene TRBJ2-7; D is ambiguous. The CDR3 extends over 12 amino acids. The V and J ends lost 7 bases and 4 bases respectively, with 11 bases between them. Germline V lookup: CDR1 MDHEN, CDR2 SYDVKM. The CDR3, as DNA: TGTGCCAGCAAGGGTAGCTGGTACGAGCAGTACTTC. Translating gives CASKGSWYEQYF. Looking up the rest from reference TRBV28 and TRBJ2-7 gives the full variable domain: DVKVTQSSRYLVKRTGEKVFLECVQDMDHENMFWYRQDPGLGLRLIYFSYDVKMKEKGDIPEGYSVSREKKERFSLILESASTNQTSMYLCASKGSWYEQYFGPGTRLTVT.